This T cell receptor beta chain was sequenced during a study of blood T cell repertoires in COVID-19. The overall study: Acute and convalescent COVID-19 specimens originated in the United States, Italy and Spain. In each case, the material was cDNA or gDNA derived from T cells, B-cell-depleted T cells, or PBMCs.

The table came from immunoSEQ multiplex PCR; TCRdb's copy has only in-frame clones and leaves some out. The repertoire holds 150,000 to 200,000 clones, with almost 85% as singletons. This clonotype was obtained from a middle-aged man who had recovered from COVID-19. The specimen sequenced was PBMCs or T cells enriched from blood (not recorded which).

The chain's CDR3 is CASARGGGANVLTF. CDR3 in DNA: TGCGCCAGCGCCCGGGGTGGTGGGGCCAACGTCCTGACTTTC. The chain combines TRBV5-1 with TRBJ2-6; tentatively, D is TRBD2 (5 bases). Trimming removed 7 bases at V and 3 bases at J, with 11 bases between. The length of the CDR3 is 14 residues. Germline V lookup: CDR1 SGHRS, CDR2 YFSETQ.